This paragraph covers one T cell receptor beta chain sequence. The antigen remains undetermined. Documented time point: pre-sensitization, week 0. Regarding treatment: therapeutic diphenylcyclopropenone sensitization with weekly scalp DPC. Blood, whole and unfractionated, served as the source for total RNA extraction. The entry originates in a study of human T cells and chemical hapten exposure. TCRdb passed the RACE reads through MiXCR, listing each CDR3 protein once. The table has over 35,000 distinct CDR3 sequences, roughly a tenth seen once; the top ten hold approximately 5.9%. CDR1 is DFQATT, CDR2 SNEGSKA, per germline (reference sequence). The CDR3 is made up of 16 amino acids. The V end was cut by 5 bases, the J end by 4 bases, with 23 bases between. Study-wide results and caveats: Expanded TCRs showed more large CDR3 clusters than pre-sensitization or healthy control sets. TCRs at a frequency above 1 in 1000 stayed unchanged with DPC sensitization.

The chain is built from TRBV20-1 and TRBJ1-1; D uncertain. The TCR sequence derives from a man aged 30-40 years with alopecia areata. Some clones in this sample may be carry-over from other donors' samples. Sequenced material: whole blood, taken in connection with sensitization to the hapten diphenylcyclopropenone (DPC). The CDR3: CSAPTRKGVMSTEAFF. Written as DNA, the CDR3 is TGCAGTGCTCCGACTAGGAAAGGCGTTATGAGCACTGAAGCTTTCTTT.